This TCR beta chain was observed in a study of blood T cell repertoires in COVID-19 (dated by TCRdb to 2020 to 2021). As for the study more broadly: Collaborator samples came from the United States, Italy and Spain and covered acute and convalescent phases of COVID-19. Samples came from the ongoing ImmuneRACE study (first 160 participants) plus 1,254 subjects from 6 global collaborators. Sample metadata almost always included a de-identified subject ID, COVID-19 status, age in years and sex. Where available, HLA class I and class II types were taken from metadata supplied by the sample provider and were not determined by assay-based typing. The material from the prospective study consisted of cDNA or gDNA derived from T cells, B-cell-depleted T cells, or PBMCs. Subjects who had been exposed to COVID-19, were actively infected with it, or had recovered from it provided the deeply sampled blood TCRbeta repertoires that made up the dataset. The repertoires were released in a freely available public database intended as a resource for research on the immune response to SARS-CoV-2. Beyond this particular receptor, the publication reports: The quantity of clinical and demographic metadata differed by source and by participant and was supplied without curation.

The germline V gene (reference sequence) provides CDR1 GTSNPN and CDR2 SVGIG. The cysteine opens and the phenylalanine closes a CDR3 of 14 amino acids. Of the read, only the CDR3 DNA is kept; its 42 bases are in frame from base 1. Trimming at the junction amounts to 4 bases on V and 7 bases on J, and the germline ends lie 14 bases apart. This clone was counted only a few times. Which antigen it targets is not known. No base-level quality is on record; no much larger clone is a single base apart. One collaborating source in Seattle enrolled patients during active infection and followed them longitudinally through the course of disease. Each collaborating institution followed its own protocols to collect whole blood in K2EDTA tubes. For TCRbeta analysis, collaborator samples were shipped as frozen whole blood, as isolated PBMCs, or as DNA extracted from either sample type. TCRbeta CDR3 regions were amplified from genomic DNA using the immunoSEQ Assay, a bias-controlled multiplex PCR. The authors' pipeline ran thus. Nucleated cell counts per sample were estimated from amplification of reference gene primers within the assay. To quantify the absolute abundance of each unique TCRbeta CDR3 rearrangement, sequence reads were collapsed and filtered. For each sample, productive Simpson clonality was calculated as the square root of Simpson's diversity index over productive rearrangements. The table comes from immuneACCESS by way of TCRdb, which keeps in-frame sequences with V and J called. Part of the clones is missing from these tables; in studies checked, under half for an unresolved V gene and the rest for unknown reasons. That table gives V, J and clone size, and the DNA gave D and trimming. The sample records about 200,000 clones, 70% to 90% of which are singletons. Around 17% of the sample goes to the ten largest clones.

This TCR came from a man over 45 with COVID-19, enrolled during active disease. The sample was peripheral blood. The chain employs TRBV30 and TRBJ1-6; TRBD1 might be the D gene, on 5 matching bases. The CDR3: CAWTLSRVNSPLHF. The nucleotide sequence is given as TGTGCCTGGACCCTGAGCAGGGTGAATTCACCCCTCCACTTT.